Listed here is a single TCR beta chain. Co-plated with around 200,000 CFSE-labeled responder cells were around 200,000 irradiated, violet-dye-labeled stimulator cells. Sorted after the reaction were proliferating CFSE-low CD3+CD4+ and CD3+CD8+ responders. This sample stems from a study of graft-versus-host responses after intestinal transplantation. Study information: The transplants performed in recipients were multivisceral, liver-intestinal, or isolated intestinal. Recipients uniformly received anti-thymocyte globulin induction, followed by tacrolimus and steroids for approximately 3 years.

V lost 0 bases to trimming and J lost 5 bases; unmatched junction nucleotides: 4. Germline V gene lookup returns CDR1 SGDLS and CDR2 YYNGEE. This CDR3 spans 15 amino acids. Assay used: immunoSEQ multiplex PCR; TCRdb lists only in-frame clones, some missing. The sample lists 12,000 to 15,000 clones, 30% to 40% occurring once. Overall study findings and caveats: Allografts of one patient group, those with graft-donor T cell macrochimerism, had high graft-versus-host to host-versus-graft clonal ratios.

The sample here was alloreactive CD8+ T cells from a mixed lymphocyte reaction culture, taken before intestinal transplant. This sample's subset: CFSE-low proliferating T cells sorted from approximately 6-day pre-transplant mixed lymphocyte reaction (GvH or HvG direction). The rearrangement joins TRBV9 to TRBJ1-4; 7 positions agree with TRBD1. The source of this sequence is a human patient who received an intestinal transplant. The CDR3, as DNA: TGTGCCAGCAGCGTAGCCGGGACAGTCAATGAAAAACTGTTTTTT. Translating it yields CASSVAGTVNEKLFF.